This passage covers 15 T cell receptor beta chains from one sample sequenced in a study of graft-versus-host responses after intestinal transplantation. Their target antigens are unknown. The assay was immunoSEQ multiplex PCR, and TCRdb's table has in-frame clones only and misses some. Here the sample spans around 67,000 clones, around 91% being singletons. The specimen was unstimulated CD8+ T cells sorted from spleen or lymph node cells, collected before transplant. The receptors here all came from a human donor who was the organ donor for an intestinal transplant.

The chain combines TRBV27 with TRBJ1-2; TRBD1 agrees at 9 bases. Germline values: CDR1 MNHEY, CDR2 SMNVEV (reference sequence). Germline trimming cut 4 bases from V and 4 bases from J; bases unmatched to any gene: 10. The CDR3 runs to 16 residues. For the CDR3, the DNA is TGTGCCAGCAGTTCCTACAGGGGGCTACGACCCTATGGCTACACCTTC. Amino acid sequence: CASSSYRGLRPYGYTF.

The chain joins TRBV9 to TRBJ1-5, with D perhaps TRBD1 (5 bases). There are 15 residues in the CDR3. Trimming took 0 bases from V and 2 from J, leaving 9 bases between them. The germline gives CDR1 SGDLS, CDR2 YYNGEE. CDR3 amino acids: CASSVGGLGNQPQHF. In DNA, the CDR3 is TGTGCCAGCAGCGTAGGGGGCTTGGGCAATCAGCCCCAGCATTTT. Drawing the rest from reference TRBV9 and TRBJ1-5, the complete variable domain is DSGVTQTPKHLITATGQRVTLRCSPRSGDLSVYWYQQSLDQGLQFLIQYYNGEERAKGNILERFSAQQFPDLHSELNLSSLELGDSALYFCASSVGGLGNQPQHFGDGTRLSIL.

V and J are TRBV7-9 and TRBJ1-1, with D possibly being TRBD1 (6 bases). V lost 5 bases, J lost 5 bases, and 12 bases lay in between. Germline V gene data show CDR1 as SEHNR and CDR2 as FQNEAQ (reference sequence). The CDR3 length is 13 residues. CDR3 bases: TGTGCCAGCAGCCCCCAGGGGAGAACTGAAGCTTTCTTT. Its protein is CASSPQGRTEAFF.

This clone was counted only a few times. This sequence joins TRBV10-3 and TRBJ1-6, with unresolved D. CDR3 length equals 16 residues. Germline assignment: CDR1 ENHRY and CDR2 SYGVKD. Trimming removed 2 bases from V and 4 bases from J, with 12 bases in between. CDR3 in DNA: TGTGCCATCAGTGAGAAGGCGACTGATTATAATTCACCCCTCCACTTT. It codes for CAISEKATDYNSPLHF.

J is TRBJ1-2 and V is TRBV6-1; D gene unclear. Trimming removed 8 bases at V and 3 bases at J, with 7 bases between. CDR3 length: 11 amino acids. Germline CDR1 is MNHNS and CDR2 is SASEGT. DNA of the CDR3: TGTGCCAGCGGGCCACACTATGGCTACACCTTC. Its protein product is CASGPHYGYTF.

The CDR3 here is CAISPLGFSSYNEQFF. CDR3 nucleotides: TGTGCCATCTCTCCCCTGGGCTTTAGCTCCTACAATGAGCAGTTCTTC. V and J are TRBV27 and TRBJ2-1; D is unresolved. V lost 10 bases and J lost 0, with 19 bases in between. Germline assignment: CDR1 MNHEY and CDR2 SMNVEV (reference sequence). The CDR3 is 16 amino acids.

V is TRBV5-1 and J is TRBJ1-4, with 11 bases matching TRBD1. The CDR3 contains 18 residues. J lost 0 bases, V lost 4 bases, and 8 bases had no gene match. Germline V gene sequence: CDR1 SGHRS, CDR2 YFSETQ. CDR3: CASSRLGQGDSTNEKLFF. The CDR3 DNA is TGCGCCAGCAGCCGGTTGGGACAGGGGGATTCAACTAATGAAAAACTGTTTTTT. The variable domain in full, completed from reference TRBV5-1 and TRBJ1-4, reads KAGVTQTPRYLIKTRGQQVTLSCSPISGHRSVSWYQQTPGQGLQFLFEYFSETQRNKGNFPGRFSGRQFSNSRSEMNVSTLELGDSALYLCASSRLGQGDSTNEKLFFGSGTQLSVL.

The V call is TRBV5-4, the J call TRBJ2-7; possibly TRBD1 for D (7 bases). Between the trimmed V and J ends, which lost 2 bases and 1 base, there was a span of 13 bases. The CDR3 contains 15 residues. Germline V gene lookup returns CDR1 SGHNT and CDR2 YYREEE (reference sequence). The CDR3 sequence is CASSLGGGGSYEQYV. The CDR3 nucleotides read TGTGCCAGCAGCTTAGGGGGCGGAGGGTCCTACGAGCAGTACGTC.

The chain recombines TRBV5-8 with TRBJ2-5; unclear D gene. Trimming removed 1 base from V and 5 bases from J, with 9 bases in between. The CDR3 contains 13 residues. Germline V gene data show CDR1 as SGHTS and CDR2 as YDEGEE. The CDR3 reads CASSLSLTETQYF. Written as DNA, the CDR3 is TGTGCCAGCAGCTTGAGCCTAACGGAGACCCAGTACTTC.

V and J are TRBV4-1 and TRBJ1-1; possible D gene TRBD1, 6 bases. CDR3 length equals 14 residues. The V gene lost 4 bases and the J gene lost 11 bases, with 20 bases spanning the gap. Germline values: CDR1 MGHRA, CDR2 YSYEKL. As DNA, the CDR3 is TGCGCCAGCAGCCCAGGCCGGGGGGGGGCTTGGGCTTTCTTT. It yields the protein CASSPGRGGAWAFF.

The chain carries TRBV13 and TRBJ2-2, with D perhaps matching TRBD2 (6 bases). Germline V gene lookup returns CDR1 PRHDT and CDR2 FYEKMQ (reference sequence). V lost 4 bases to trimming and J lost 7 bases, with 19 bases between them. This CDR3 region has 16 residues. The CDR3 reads CASSSRGTGLGGELFF. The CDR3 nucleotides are TGTGCCAGCAGCTCAAGAGGGACTGGGCTAGGCGGGGAGCTGTTTTTT.

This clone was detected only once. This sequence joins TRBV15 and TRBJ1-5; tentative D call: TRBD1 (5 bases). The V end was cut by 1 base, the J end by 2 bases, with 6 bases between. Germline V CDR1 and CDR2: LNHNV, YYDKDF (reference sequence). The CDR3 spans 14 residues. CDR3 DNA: TGTGCCACCAGCAGAGGGGGGGGCAATCAGCCCCAGCATTTT. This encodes CATSRGGGNQPQHF.

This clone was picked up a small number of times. CDR3 region: CSVEGQGPGHYGYTF. As DNA, the CDR3 is TGCAGCGTTGAGGGACAGGGGCCAGGTCACTATGGCTACACCTTC. The V and J genes are TRBV29-1 and TRBJ1-2; TRBD1 agrees at 10 bases. Germline V gene sequence: CDR1 SQVTM, CDR2 ANQGSEA. This CDR3 has 15 residues. V dropped 3 bases and J dropped 3; count of bases not matched to a gene: 7.

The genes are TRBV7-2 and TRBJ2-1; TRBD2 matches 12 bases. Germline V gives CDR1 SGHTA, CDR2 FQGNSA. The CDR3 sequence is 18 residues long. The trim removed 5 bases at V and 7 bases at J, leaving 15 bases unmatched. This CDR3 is CASSTTTTSGGARNEQFF. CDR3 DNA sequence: TGTGCCAGCAGCACCACAACGACTAGCGGGGGCGCCCGGAATGAGCAGTTCTTC.

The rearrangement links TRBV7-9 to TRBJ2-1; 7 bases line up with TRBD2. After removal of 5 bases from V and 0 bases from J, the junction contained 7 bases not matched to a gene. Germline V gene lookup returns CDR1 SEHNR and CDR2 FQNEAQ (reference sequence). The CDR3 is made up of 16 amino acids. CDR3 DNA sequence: TGTGCCAGCAGCCCCGTAGGCGGGGGCTCCTACAATGAGCAGTTCTTC. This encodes CASSPVGGGSYNEQFF.